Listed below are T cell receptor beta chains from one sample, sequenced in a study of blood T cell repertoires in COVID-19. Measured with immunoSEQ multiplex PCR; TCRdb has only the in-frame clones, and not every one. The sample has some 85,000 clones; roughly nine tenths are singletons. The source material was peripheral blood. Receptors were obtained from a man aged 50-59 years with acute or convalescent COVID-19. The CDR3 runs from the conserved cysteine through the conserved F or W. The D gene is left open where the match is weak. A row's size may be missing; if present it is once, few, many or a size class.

cdr3_aa: CASSLASRLNTEAFF; cdr3_nt: TGTGCCAGCAGTTTAGCCTCGCGATTGAACACTGAAGCTTTCTTT; j_call: TRBJ1-1; v_call: TRBV28; d_call: NA; clone_size: NA
cdr3_aa: CASSRTASGGPYEQYF; cdr3_nt: TGTGCCAGCAGTAGAACCGCTAGCGGGGGTCCCTACGAGCAGTACTTC; j_call: TRBJ2-7; v_call: TRBV6-6; d_call: TRBD2; clone_size: NA
cdr3_aa: CATSNMGGLNIQYF; cdr3_nt: TGTGCCACCAGCAATATGGGGGGGTTAAACATTCAGTACTTC; j_call: TRBJ2-4; v_call: TRBV15; d_call: TRBD2; clone_size: NA
cdr3_aa: CASSVLAGGNEQFF; cdr3_nt: TGTGCCAGTAGTGTACTAGCGGGGGGGAATGAGCAGTTCTTC; j_call: TRBJ2-1; v_call: TRBV19; d_call: TRBD2; clone_size: NA
cdr3_aa: CASMGSGGAYEQFF; cdr3_nt: TGTGCCAGCATGGGGAGCGGGGGGGCCTATGAGCAGTTCTTC; j_call: TRBJ2-1; v_call: TRBV6-5; d_call: TRBD2; clone_size: NA
cdr3_aa: CASTTDRGGGGYTF; cdr3_nt: TGTGCCAGCACGACGGACAGGGGAGGGGGTGGCTACACCTTC; j_call: TRBJ1-2; v_call: TRBV6-6; d_call: TRBD1; clone_size: NA
cdr3_aa: CASSPSDRGAQPQHF; cdr3_nt: TGTGCCAGCAGTCCGTCAGACAGGGGGGCTCAGCCCCAGCATTTT; j_call: TRBJ1-5; v_call: TRBV6-6; d_call: TRBD1; clone_size: NA
cdr3_aa: CASSQEVGGGYSPLHF; cdr3_nt: TGTGCCAGCAGCCAAGAGGTGGGGGGAGGATACTCACCCCTCCACTTT; j_call: TRBJ1-6; v_call: TRBV7-2; d_call: NA; clone_size: NA
cdr3_aa: CASSLISGPQHF; cdr3_nt: TGTGCCAGCAGCTTAATTTCGGGGCCCCAGCATTTT; j_call: TRBJ1-5; v_call: TRBV7-9; d_call: NA; clone_size: NA
cdr3_aa: CASSSGQGLGYGYTF; cdr3_nt: TGCGCCAGCAGCTCTGGACAGGGGCTTGGGTATGGCTACACCTTC; j_call: TRBJ1-2; v_call: TRBV5-1; d_call: TRBD1; clone_size: NA
cdr3_aa: CASSLRRGYGYTF; cdr3_nt: TGTGCCAGCAGTTTACGCAGGGGGTATGGCTACACCTTC; j_call: TRBJ1-2; v_call: TRBV27; d_call: TRBD1; clone_size: NA
cdr3_aa: CASSLSPVGKGANYGYTF; cdr3_nt: TGTGCCAGCAGCTTATCCCCTGTCGGGAAGGGCGCTAACTATGGCTACACCTTC; j_call: TRBJ1-2; v_call: TRBV7-2; d_call: NA; clone_size: NA
cdr3_aa: CASSQTGSPEAFF; cdr3_nt: TGTGCCAGCAGCCAAACAGGGAGCCCTGAAGCTTTCTTT; j_call: TRBJ1-1; v_call: TRBV16; d_call: NA; clone_size: few
cdr3_aa: CASSLWGRGGQETQYF; cdr3_nt: TGTGCCAGCAGCCTATGGGGGCGGGGGGGCCAAGAGACCCAGTACTTC; j_call: TRBJ2-5; v_call: TRBV7-2; d_call: TRBD2; clone_size: NA
cdr3_aa: CASTPAGTGENSPLHF; cdr3_nt: TGTGCCAGTACCCCAGCCGGGACAGGGGAGAATTCACCCCTCCACTTT; j_call: TRBJ1-6; v_call: TRBV19; d_call: TRBD1; clone_size: NA
cdr3_aa: CASSFGTGGRELFF; cdr3_nt: TGTGCCAGCAGCTTCGGGACAGGGGGCCGGGAGCTGTTTTTT; j_call: TRBJ2-2; v_call: TRBV5-4; d_call: TRBD1; clone_size: NA
cdr3_aa: CASSLTSGGNTIYF; cdr3_nt: TGTGCCAGCAGTTTGACGTCCGGGGGAAACACCATATATTTT; j_call: TRBJ1-3; v_call: TRBV28; d_call: NA; clone_size: NA
cdr3_aa: CASSIAGSTDTQYF; cdr3_nt: TGTGCCAGTAGTATAGCGGGATCCACAGATACGCAGTATTTT; j_call: TRBJ2-3; v_call: TRBV19; d_call: NA; clone_size: NA
cdr3_aa: CASSSRGTAEGYTF; cdr3_nt: TGTGCCAGCAGCTCCAGGGGGACGGCAGAGGGCTACACCTTC; j_call: TRBJ1-2; v_call: TRBV7-3; d_call: TRBD1; clone_size: NA
cdr3_aa: CASSQDGTGGSPGELFF; cdr3_nt: TGCGCCAGCAGCCAAGACGGGACAGGGGGCTCTCCCGGGGAGCTGTTTTTT; j_call: TRBJ2-2; v_call: TRBV4-1; d_call: TRBD1; clone_size: NA
cdr3_aa: CASSERWGSSPLGYTF; cdr3_nt: TGTGCCAGCAGTGAAAGGTGGGGCTCATCCCCTTTAGGCTACACCTTC; j_call: TRBJ1-2; v_call: TRBV6-1; d_call: NA; clone_size: NA
cdr3_aa: CASSIGGSNSNQPQHF; cdr3_nt: TGTGCCAGTAGTATAGGCGGCTCCAATAGCAATCAGCCCCAGCATTTT; j_call: TRBJ1-5; v_call: TRBV19; d_call: NA; clone_size: NA
cdr3_aa: CSVESGSRQNTGELFF; cdr3_nt: TGCAGCGTAGAGAGTGGGTCGCGACAGAACACCGGGGAGCTGTTTTTT; j_call: TRBJ2-2; v_call: TRBV29-1; d_call: NA; clone_size: few
cdr3_aa: CASKERGPFYNEQFF; cdr3_nt: TGTGCCAGCAAGGAGCGGGGGCCGTTCTACAATGAGCAGTTCTTC; j_call: TRBJ2-1; v_call: TRBV27; d_call: TRBD2; clone_size: NA
cdr3_aa: CASSLRQTRTDTQYF; cdr3_nt: TGTGCCAGCAGCTTAAGACAGACCCGAACAGATACGCAGTATTTT; j_call: TRBJ2-3; v_call: TRBV9; d_call: NA; clone_size: NA
cdr3_aa: CASSLAGGGRRNTEAFF; cdr3_nt: TGCGCCAGCAGCTTGGCCGGCGGAGGGCGGAGGAACACTGAAGCTTTCTTT; j_call: TRBJ1-1; v_call: TRBV5-1; d_call: NA; clone_size: NA
cdr3_aa: CASNQRRGGYTF; cdr3_nt: TGTGCCAGTAACCAGAGGCGGGGAGGCTACACCTTC; j_call: TRBJ1-2; v_call: TRBV19; d_call: NA; clone_size: NA
cdr3_aa: CASSPGTGGSYEQYF; cdr3_nt: TGTGCCAGTAGCCCCGGGACAGGGGGCTCCTACGAGCAGTACTTC; j_call: TRBJ2-7; v_call: TRBV19; d_call: TRBD1; clone_size: NA
cdr3_aa: CASSVVASGGHNEQFF; cdr3_nt: TGTGCCAGCAGCGTAGTGGCTAGCGGGGGCCACAATGAGCAGTTCTTC; j_call: TRBJ2-1; v_call: TRBV9; d_call: TRBD2; clone_size: NA
cdr3_aa: CASSEYGPQETQYF; cdr3_nt: TGTGCCAGCAGTGAATATGGGCCCCAAGAGACCCAGTACTTC; j_call: TRBJ2-5; v_call: TRBV6-1; d_call: NA; clone_size: NA
cdr3_aa: CASSLVAGGRNTIYF; cdr3_nt: TGCGCCAGCAGCTTGGTGGCCGGGGGGCGGAACACCATATATTTT; j_call: TRBJ1-3; v_call: TRBV5-1; d_call: NA; clone_size: NA
cdr3_aa: CASSVGGATNEKLFF; cdr3_nt: TGTGCCAGCAGCGTAGGTGGGGCTACTAATGAAAAACTGTTTTTT; j_call: TRBJ1-4; v_call: TRBV9; d_call: NA; clone_size: NA
cdr3_aa: CASRTDSGRETQYF; cdr3_nt: TGTGCCAGCAGGACTGATTCCGGGAGAGAGACCCAGTACTTC; j_call: TRBJ2-5; v_call: TRBV2; d_call: NA; clone_size: NA
cdr3_aa: CASSFSTGSYGYTF; cdr3_nt: TGTGCCAGCAGCTTTTCGACAGGGTCTTATGGCTACACCTTC; j_call: TRBJ1-2; v_call: TRBV7-9; d_call: TRBD1; clone_size: NA
cdr3_aa: CASSGRTGMGEQFF; cdr3_nt: TGTGCCAGCAGCGGACGGACAGGGATGGGTGAGCAGTTCTTC; j_call: TRBJ2-1; v_call: TRBV5-5; d_call: TRBD1; clone_size: NA
cdr3_aa: CASSYGTRINEQFF; cdr3_nt: TGTGCCAGCAGCTATGGGACTCGTATCAATGAGCAGTTCTTC; j_call: TRBJ2-1; v_call: TRBV7-8; d_call: NA; clone_size: NA
cdr3_aa: CASSFPANTGELFF; cdr3_nt: TGCGCCAGCAGCTTCCCAGCGAACACCGGGGAGCTGTTTTTT; j_call: TRBJ2-2; v_call: TRBV5-1; d_call: NA; clone_size: NA
cdr3_aa: CASSFDRGAVQGYTF; cdr3_nt: TGTGCCAGCAGCTTCGACAGGGGCGCGGTTCAGGGCTACACCTTC; j_call: TRBJ1-2; v_call: TRBV5-4; d_call: TRBD1; clone_size: NA
cdr3_aa: CATGEEGQPQHF; cdr3_nt: TGTGCCACGGGGGAGGAGGGCCAGCCCCAGCATTTT; j_call: TRBJ1-5; v_call: TRBV15; d_call: NA; clone_size: NA
cdr3_aa: CASSSYYEQYF; cdr3_nt: TGTGCCAGCAGTTCCTACTACGAGCAGTACTTC; j_call: TRBJ2-7; v_call: TRBV6-5; d_call: NA; clone_size: NA
cdr3_aa: CASSKLARDRVAKNIQYF; cdr3_nt: TGTGCCAGCAGCAAGCTCGCCCGGGACAGGGTGGCCAAAAACATTCAGTACTTC; j_call: TRBJ2-4; v_call: TRBV5-5; d_call: TRBD1; clone_size: NA
cdr3_aa: CASSLGGTGAIATNEKLFF; cdr3_nt: TGCGCCAGCAGCTTGGGGGGGACAGGGGCAATCGCAACTAATGAAAAACTGTTTTTT; j_call: TRBJ1-4; v_call: TRBV5-1; d_call: TRBD1; clone_size: NA
cdr3_aa: CASSEPKTGTGELFF; cdr3_nt: TGTGCCAGCAGCGAGCCCAAGACAGGGACCGGGGAGCTGTTTTTT; j_call: TRBJ2-2; v_call: TRBV9; d_call: TRBD1; clone_size: NA
cdr3_aa: CSVAGQRSPTDTQYF; cdr3_nt: TGCAGCGTTGCAGGACAGAGGTCTCCCACGGATACGCAGTATTTT; j_call: TRBJ2-3; v_call: TRBV29-1; d_call: NA; clone_size: once
cdr3_aa: CASRKTSGSYNEQFF; cdr3_nt: TGTGCCAGCAGAAAGACTAGCGGGTCCTACAATGAGCAGTTCTTC; j_call: TRBJ2-1; v_call: TRBV5-4; d_call: TRBD2; clone_size: few